The 18 T cell receptor beta chains presented below share a single source sample, sequenced in a study of CD8+ T cells in alopecia areata. Noted treatment: oral pan-JAK inhibitor, 5-10 mg twice daily. RNA extraction was followed by reverse transcription into cDNA, which acted as the sequencing template. Sequencing used immunoSEQ multiplex PCR; TCRdb keeps in-frame clones, though not all of them. The repertoire has some 170,000 clones, roughly 60% of them found once; the top ten carry around 15%. The material sequenced was CD4+ T cells sorted from blood, taken at approximately week 60, from a patient treated with tofacitinib. These receptors came from a human donor with alopecia areata.

The J gene is TRBJ2-5, the V gene TRBV7-2, with 8 bases lining up with TRBD2. Germline V gives CDR1 SGHTA, CDR2 FQGNSA. The CDR3 has 14 residues. The V segment lost 4 bases and the J segment 5 bases; nucleotides outside the gene matches: 6. CDR3 sequence reads: CASSSTGGAETQYF. The DNA of the CDR3 is TGTGCCAGCAGCTCCACCGGGGGGGCGGAGACCCAGTACTTC.

Turning to this clone: The identical CDR3 is also encoded by other nucleotide sequences in the sample. The chain has TRBV15 and TRBJ2-3; the D is unclear. The V end lost 0 bases, the J end lost 2 bases, and 0 bases lay between the germline ends. This CDR3 has 12 amino acids. Germline lookup yields CDR1 LNHNV and CDR2 YYDKDF (reference sequence). The CDR3 DNA is TGTGCCACCAGCAGAGACACAGATACGCAGTATTTT. Its protein product is CATSRDTDTQYF.

This chain links TRBV10-3 with TRBJ1-4; 10 bases match TRBD1. This CDR3 is built from 14 residues. With 6 bases clipped from V and 7 bases from J, the junction kept 5 bases outside the gene matches. Germline V gene data show CDR1 as ENHRY and CDR2 as SYGVKD. The CDR3: CAISSGQGFEKLFF. CDR3 nucleotides: TGTGCCATCAGCTCGGGACAGGGGTTTGAAAAACTGTTTTTT.

This chain uses TRBV18 with TRBJ1-3; D might be TRBD1 (5 bases). The CDR3 spans 16 residues. V was trimmed by 4 bases and J by 0 bases, leaving 13 bases between them. Looked up from germline, CDR1 is KGHSH and CDR2 is LQKENI. The CDR3 region is CASSRGLPSSGNTIYF. CDR3 DNA sequence: TGTGCCAGCTCACGGGGACTCCCGAGCTCTGGAAACACCATATATTTT.

This chain uses TRBV7-2 with TRBJ2-5; 7 nucleotides line up with TRBD2. V trimming: 4 bases; J trimming: 1 base; junction bases outside the gene matches: 3. This CDR3 has 14 amino acids. Germline V gene sequence: CDR1 SGHTA, CDR2 FQGNSA. Written as DNA, the CDR3 is TGTGCCAGCAGCTGGGGAGGGTTCCAAGAGACCCAGTACTTC. Translated, it gives CASSWGGFQETQYF. Supplemented by reference TRBV7-2 and TRBJ2-5, the full variable domain reads GAGVSQSPSNKVTEKGKDVELRCDPISGHTALYWYRQSLGQGLEFLIYFQGNSAPDKSGLPSDRFSAERTGGSVSTLTIQRTQQEDSAVYLCASSWGGFQETQYFGPGTRLLVL.

J is TRBJ1-2 and V is TRBV2; D gene ambiguous. Germline V gives CDR1 SNHLY, CDR2 FYNNEI. CDR3 length: 14 residues. Trimming took off 3 bases at V and 3 bases at J, with 11 bases between the two ends. CDR3 region: CASSESEGYYGYTF. DNA for the CDR3: TGTGCCAGCAGTGAGAGTGAAGGTTACTATGGCTACACCTTC.

The sample holds one count of this clone. The chain links TRBV30 to TRBJ1-3, with D unresolved. The CDR3 has 12 amino acids. V lost 0 bases and J lost 4, with 4 bases in between. The germline CDR1 and CDR2 sequences are GTSNPN and SVGIG (reference sequence). The CDR3 nucleotides are TGTGCCTGGAGTGTACGGGGAAACACCATATATTTT. Amino acids: CAWSVRGNTIYF.

This chain links TRBV14 with TRBJ1-2, with TRBD1 as a possible D gene (6 bases). The CDR3 sequence is 12 residues long. From germline, CDR1 is SGHDN and CDR2 FVKESK. Between the trimmed V and J ends, which lost 4 bases and 7 bases, there was a span of 10 bases. CDR3 sequence (DNA): TGTGCCAGCAGCCCGGACAGACGTGGCTACACCTTC. Its translation is CASSPDRRGYTF.

The chain carries TRBV30 and TRBJ2-3; D is ambiguous. V was cut by 5 bases and J by 8 bases, with 20 bases left in between. Germline V gene sequence: CDR1 GTSNPN, CDR2 SVGIG (reference sequence). The CDR3 covers 14 residues. The CDR3: CAWDDPRRVGTQYF. DNA for the CDR3: TGTGCCTGGGATGACCCCCGACGGGTGGGTACGCAGTATTTT.

This clone showed up just a few times. This rearrangement joins TRBV2 to TRBJ2-7; D remains unclear. Germline CDR1 SNHLY, CDR2 FYNNEI. The CDR3 covers 13 residues. Trimming removed 4 bases at V and 2 bases at J, with 9 bases between. The DNA for the CDR3 is TGTGCCAGCAGTGTGCAAGCCACCTACGAGCAGTACTTC. Translated: CASSVQATYEQYF.

This sequence joins TRBV20-1 and TRBJ1-1; D perhaps matches TRBD1 (5 bases). Germline CDR1 DFQATT, CDR2 SNEGSKA (reference sequence). V lost 6 bases to trimming and J lost 13 bases, with 9 bases between them. The CDR3 length is 8 residues. The CDR3 loop reads CSAGQGFF. Here the CDR3 DNA reads TGCAGTGCGGGTCAGGGTTTCTTT.

A few counts support this clone. The rearrangement joins TRBV5-1 to TRBJ1-3; D gene unclear. V dropped 0 bases and J dropped 4 bases, with 8 bases sitting between them. The CDR3 contains 14 residues. From germline, CDR1 is SGHRS and CDR2 YFSETQ. In nucleotides, the CDR3 is TGCGCCAGCAGCTTGGCGGGTCTCGGAAACACCATATATTTT. Translation: CASSLAGLGNTIYF.

Concerning this clone itself: At the DNA level, this CDR3 is encoded by other sequences in the same sample as well. The genes are TRBV9 and TRBJ1-2; TRBD1 might be the D (5 bases). In germline, CDR1 is SGDLS, CDR2 YYNGEE. The V and J ends lost 4 bases and 2 bases respectively, with 9 bases between them. The CDR3 is 13 amino acids. The CDR3 here is CASSRDSNYGYTF. CDR3 nucleotides: TGTGCCAGCAGCCGGGACTCGAACTATGGCTACACCTTC.

The chain uses TRBV4-1 and TRBJ1-2; 8 positions match TRBD1. From germline, CDR1 is MGHRA and CDR2 YSYEKL. Germline trimming cut 1 base from V and 4 bases from J; bases unmatched to any gene: 5. The CDR3 is made up of 15 amino acids. CDR3 in amino acids: CASSQGQGLPYGYTF. Here the CDR3 DNA reads TGCGCCAGCAGCCAAGGACAGGGGCTACCCTATGGCTACACCTTC.

This chain connects TRBV27 to TRBJ1-2, with unresolved D. V was shortened by 2 bases and J by 6 bases, with 22 bases between the two germline ends. Germline V gene sequence: CDR1 MNHEY, CDR2 SMNVEV (reference sequence). The CDR3 covers 17 residues. CDR3 nucleotides: TGTGCCAGCAGTTTACCACCAAGGACTCCCGAAGGCGATGGCTACACCTTC. Translation gives CASSLPPRTPEGDGYTF.

The chain couples TRBV5-1 to TRBJ1-6; tentatively, D is TRBD1 (6 bases). V was trimmed by 0 bases and J by 7 bases, leaving 11 bases between them. The germline gives CDR1 SGHRS, CDR2 YFSETQ. This CDR3 has 15 residues. The CDR3 coding sequence is TGCGCCAGCAGCTTGGATGCAGGGGCAAATTCACCCCTCCACTTT. Translating gives CASSLDAGANSPLHF. The variable domain in full, with the rest retrieved from reference TRBV5-1 and TRBJ1-6, is KAGVTQTPRYLIKTRGQQVTLSCSPISGHRSVSWYQQTPGQGLQFLFEYFSETQRNKGNFPGRFSGRQFSNSRSEMNVSTLELGDSALYLCASSLDAGANSPLHFGNGTRLTVT.

In this sample, this clone turned up a few times. This sequence joins TRBV9 and TRBJ1-4, with D hard to call. The CDR3 totals 13 residues. Germline V gene data show CDR1 as SGDLS and CDR2 as YYNGEE. Trimming pared 3 bases from V and 13 bases from J, leaving 16 bases between. CDR3: CASSAPGREGLFF. CDR3 nucleotides: TGTGCCAGCAGCGCCCCTGGGAGGGAAGGACTGTTTTTT.

The V call is TRBV14, the J call TRBJ1-2; D gene unclear. CDR1 and CDR2 from the germline V gene are SGHDN and FVKESK. The CDR3 sequence is 13 residues long. The V end was cut by 0 bases, the J end by 7 bases, with 9 bases between. The CDR3 is CASSQDSISGYTF. CDR3 sequence (DNA): TGTGCCAGCAGCCAAGATTCAATATCTGGCTACACCTTC.